This TCR beta chain was retrieved from a study of blood T cell repertoires in COVID-19. Whole-study context: Samples of COVID-19 (acute and convalescent) were obtained from the United States, Italy and Spain.

The repertoire was sequenced with immunoSEQ multiplex PCR; TCRdb's copy has only in-frame clones and lacks some. This table has 35,000 to 45,000 clones, 80% to 90% appearing once. This clone has only one observation. In the same sample, other DNA sequences code for this CDR3. The CDR3 is 16 residues long. Germline-derived CDR1 and CDR2 are MNHEY and SMNVEV (reference sequence). The J segment lost 3 bases and the V segment lost 4 bases, leaving 11 bases of the junction unmatched. The receptor was derived from a human donor in a cohort sampled during active COVID-19. Sequenced input: peripheral blood. The V call is TRBV27, the J call TRBJ1-1; TRBD1 agrees at 7 bases. The CDR3 sequence: CASSSSPTGWDTEAFF. CDR3 DNA: TGTGCCAGCAGTTCCTCCCCGACAGGGTGGGACACTGAAGCTTTCTTT.